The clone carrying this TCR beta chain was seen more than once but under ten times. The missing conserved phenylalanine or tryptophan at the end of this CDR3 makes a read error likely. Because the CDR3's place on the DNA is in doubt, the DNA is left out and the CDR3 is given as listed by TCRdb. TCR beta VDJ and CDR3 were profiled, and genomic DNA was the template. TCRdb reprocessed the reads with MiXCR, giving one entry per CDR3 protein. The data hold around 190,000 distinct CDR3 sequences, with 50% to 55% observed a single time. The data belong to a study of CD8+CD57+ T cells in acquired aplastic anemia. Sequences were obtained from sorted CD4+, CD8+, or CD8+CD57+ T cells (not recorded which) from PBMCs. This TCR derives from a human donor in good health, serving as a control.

CDR3 amino acids: CAISEPVAGQVLRGAVV. V and J are TRBV10-3 and TRBJ2-2; TRBD1, the D gene given by the table, was not confirmed from the DNA. Germline CDR1 is ENHRY and CDR2 is SYGVKD. The CDR3 contains 17 residues when both ends are counted.